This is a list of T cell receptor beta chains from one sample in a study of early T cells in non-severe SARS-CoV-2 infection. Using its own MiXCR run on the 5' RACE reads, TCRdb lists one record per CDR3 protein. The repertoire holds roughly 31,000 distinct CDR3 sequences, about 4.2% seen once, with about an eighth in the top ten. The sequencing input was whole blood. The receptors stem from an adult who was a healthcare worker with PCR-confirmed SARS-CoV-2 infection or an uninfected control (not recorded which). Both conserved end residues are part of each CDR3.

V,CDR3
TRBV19,CASSGEDRVNGYTF
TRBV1,CKSSSTGTSGPNPYNEQFF
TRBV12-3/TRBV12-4,CASSLQGGYEQYF
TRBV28,CASSWTGINSYNSPLHF
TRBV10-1,CASSEGSRTDTQYF
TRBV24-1,CATSDLRRRYTF
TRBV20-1,CSARNIHRQGRNTEAYF
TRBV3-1,CASRGFYNEQFF
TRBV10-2,CASFSTRGVNEQFF
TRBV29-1,CSVDSNYGYTF
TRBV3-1,CASRKGTIGGEQYF
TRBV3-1,CASSPPGNSYNEQFF
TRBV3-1,CASSLSGRPSSDTQYF
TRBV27,CASSAGGPETQYF
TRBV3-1,CASSPDRGKGKLFF
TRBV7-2,CASSLGQMGADTQYF
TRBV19,CVTTLVGLSNQPQHF
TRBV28,CASSTSGGGTDTQYF
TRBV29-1,CSGTGTANTEAFF
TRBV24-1,CATRATGSSPLHF
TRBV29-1,CSVRQVSNEQFF
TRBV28,CASSGAGPRTDTQYF
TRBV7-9,CASSFSTLSQETQYF
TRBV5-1,CASSEGATSEQYF
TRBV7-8,CASSSLNYNEQFF
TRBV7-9,CASSLTTTNEKLFF
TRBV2,CASRMGLTTRETQYF
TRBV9,CASSAGAVGTGELFF
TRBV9,CASSPLAGPLGSEQFF
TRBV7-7,CASSLGQGATDTQYF
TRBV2,CASRSGRLTDTQYF
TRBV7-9,CASSGGNTEAFF
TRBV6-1,CASKVGPLKADTQYF
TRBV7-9,CASSLELRQETQYF
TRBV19,CASSIMGFAQPQHF
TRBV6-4,CASSLGAGADTQYF
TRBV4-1,CASSQGPRTGIQPQHF
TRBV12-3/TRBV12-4,CASSLGTSGRKDTQYF
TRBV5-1,CASSLPTGESLHF
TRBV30,CACRGGQGTYEQYF
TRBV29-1,CSVEGRGQGEQYF
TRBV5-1,CASSLDRGQETQYF
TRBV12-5,CASGLQGYETQYF
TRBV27,CASSLSISGGQYF
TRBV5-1,CASSFTEDYEQYF
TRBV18,CASSPSGRTGVTEAFF
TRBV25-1,CASSEGHEQFF